This section outlines one T cell receptor beta chain sequence together with its context. The target antigen is unknown. The entry originates in a study of lymphopenia after photon versus proton radiotherapy. Assay used: immunoSEQ multiplex PCR; TCRdb lists only in-frame clones, some missing. The data contain around 7,300 clones, 85% to 95% of them singletons. Study findings and constraints: After lymphocyte nadir, photon-treated repertoires showed oligoclonal expansion, especially CD8+ Temra.

The germline CDR1 and CDR2 sequences are KGHSH and LQKENI. V dropped 4 bases and J dropped 4; count of bases not matched to a gene: 10. The CDR3 is 16 residues long. The gene calls are TRBV18 and TRBJ2-1; 7 nucleotides line up with TRBD1. The source of this sequence is a woman between 45 and 65 years old with cholangiocarcinoma. Specimen: peripheral blood, collected from a patient treated with photon-based radiotherapy. In nucleotides, the CDR3 is TGTGCCAGCTCACGAACCCGACAGGGCCCATACAATGAGCAGTTCTTC. Its translation: CASSRTRQGPYNEQFF.